This TCR beta chain emerged from a study of early T cells in non-severe SARS-CoV-2 infection. Study details: Sequenced bulk RNA came from whole blood that was unsorted, and chains were unpaired.

The TCR library protocol attached unique molecular identifiers to the individual cDNA molecules. Using its own MiXCR run on the 5' RACE reads, TCRdb lists one record per CDR3 protein. This table has around 30,000 distinct CDR3 sequences, about 10% appearing once. Only a few counts were recorded for this clonotype. Its antigen remains unidentified. Germline V lookup: CDR1 MNHEY, CDR2 SMNVEV (reference sequence). V lost 4 bases to trimming and J lost 4 bases, with 13 bases between them. There are 14 residues in the CDR3. The study's findings and limits: Reliance on VDJdb matching favored anti-spike CD8 responses; private and CD4 specificities were missed.

Sequenced input: whole blood. This chain uses TRBV27 with TRBJ1-2, with D possibly TRBD1 on 6 matching bases. The sequence derives from an adult who was a healthcare worker with PCR-confirmed SARS-CoV-2 infection or an uninfected control (not recorded which). The CDR3 loop is CASSSEDRTYGYTF. In nucleotides, the CDR3 is TGTGCCAGCAGTTCCGAGGACAGAACCTATGGCTACACCTTC.